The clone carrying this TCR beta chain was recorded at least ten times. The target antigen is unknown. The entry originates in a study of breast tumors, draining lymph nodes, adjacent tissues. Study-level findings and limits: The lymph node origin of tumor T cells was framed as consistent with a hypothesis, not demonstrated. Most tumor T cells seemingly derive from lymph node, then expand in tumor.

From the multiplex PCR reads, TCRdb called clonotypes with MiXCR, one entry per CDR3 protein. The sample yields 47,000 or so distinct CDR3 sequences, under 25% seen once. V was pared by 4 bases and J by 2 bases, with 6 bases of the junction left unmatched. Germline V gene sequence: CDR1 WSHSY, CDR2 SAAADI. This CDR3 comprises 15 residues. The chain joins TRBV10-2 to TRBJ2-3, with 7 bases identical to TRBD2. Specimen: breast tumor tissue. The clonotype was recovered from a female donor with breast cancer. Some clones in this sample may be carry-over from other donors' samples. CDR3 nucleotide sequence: TGCGCCAGCAGTGGGGGGGGTTCTGTCACAGATACGCAGTATTTT. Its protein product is CASSGGGSVTDTQYF.